The T cell receptor (beta chain) under discussion was sequenced for a study of sequential checkpoint blockade in melanoma. About the research overall: Matched biopsies came pretreatment and at week 13 for about 24 patients.

In regard to this clone: Its antigen remains unknown.

Study-wide results and caveats: In arm A, pretreatment tumor clonality was associated with response.

CDR1 and CDR2 (germline): LNHDA, SQIVND (reference sequence). This CDR3 has 15 amino acids. The trim removed 5 bases at V and 4 bases at J, leaving 9 bases unmatched. Clones were read by immunoSEQ multiplex PCR, and TCRdb kept only the in-frame ones, dropping some. The sample consists of about 5,700 clones, 22% of them appearing once. Treatment given: randomized to nivolumab then ipilimumab (arm A) or the reverse (arm B). The material sequenced was tumor tissue (inferred from file names), taken from a patient given nivolumab and ipilimumab in sequence. The source is a human donor with melanoma. V usage is TRBV19 and J usage is TRBJ2-3; 7 nucleotides line up with TRBD2. CDR3 region: CASSSKKGGPDTQYF. The CDR3 DNA reads TGTGCCAGTAGTTCCAAGAAGGGAGGGCCAGATACGCAGTATTTT. Full variable domain (missing parts from reference TRBV19 and TRBJ2-3): DGGITQSPKYLFRKEGQNVTLSCEQNLNHDAMYWYRQDPGQGLRLIYYSQIVNDFQKGDIAEGYSVSREKKESFPLTVTSAQKNPTAFYLCASSSKKGGPDTQYFGPGTRLTVL.